This TCR beta chain was profiled in a study of response to subunit inactivated influenza vaccine. TCRdb itself ran the RT-PCR reads through MiXCR, one entry per CDR3 protein. The repertoire holds 550,000 to 650,000 distinct CDR3 sequences, roughly 10% seen once, with about 9.4% in the top ten. Germline V gene lookup returns CDR1 DFQATT and CDR2 SNEGSKA (reference sequence). The CDR3 has 13 residues. Between the trimmed V and J ends, which lost 5 bases and 1 base, there was a span of 11 bases. The receptor was derived from a man between 50 and 59 years old who received an inactivated influenza vaccine. The V call is TRBV20-1, the J call TRBJ2-5; D is unclear. The sample was PBMCs from blood, taken on the day of vaccination. The CDR3 here is CSAFAGLQETQYF. The CDR3, as DNA: TGCAGTGCTTTTGCCGGCCTCCAAGAGACCCAGTACTTC.